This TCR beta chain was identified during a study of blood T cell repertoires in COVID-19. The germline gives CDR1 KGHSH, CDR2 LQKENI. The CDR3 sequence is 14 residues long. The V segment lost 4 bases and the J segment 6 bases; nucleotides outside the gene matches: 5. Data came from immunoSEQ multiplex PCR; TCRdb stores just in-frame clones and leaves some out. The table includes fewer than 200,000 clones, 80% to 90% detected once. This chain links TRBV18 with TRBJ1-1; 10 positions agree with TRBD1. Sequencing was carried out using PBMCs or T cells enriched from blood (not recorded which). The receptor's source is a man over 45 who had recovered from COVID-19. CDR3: CASSRRQGAPEAFF. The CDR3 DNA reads TGTGCCAGCTCACGAAGACAGGGGGCTCCTGAAGCTTTCTTT.